This T cell receptor beta chain was documented in a study of T cells in Graves' hyperthyroidism and ophthalmopathy. In its sample, this clonotype was seen many times. Regions amplified from RNA transcripts were the TCR beta CDR3 regions. HTBI primers were used for first-round RT-PCR of the TCR CDR3. TCRdb recomputed calls from the multiplex PCR reads with MiXCR, one row per CDR3 protein. The data contain roughly 330,000 distinct CDR3 sequences, about 15% of them singletons. This sequence originates from a young man with Graves' hyperthyroidism. The sequencing input was blood.

CDR3 in amino acids: CSAREEREQFF. Written as DNA, the CDR3 is TGCAGTGCACGAGAGGAGCGTGAGCAGTTCTTC. The chain couples TRBV20-1 to TRBJ2-1; D ambiguous. Germline V gives CDR1 DFQATT, CDR2 SNEGSKA (reference sequence). The CDR3 length is 11 residues. V was cut by 6 bases and J by 9 bases, with 12 bases left in between.